A single T cell receptor (beta chain) is shown here with its context. This specimen comes from a study of blood T cell repertoires in COVID-19. V was clipped by 5 bases and J by 5 bases; unmatched bases: 8. The CDR3 totals 14 residues. The germline CDR1 and CDR2 sequences are SGHTA and FQGTGA. Sequenced by immunoSEQ multiplex PCR; TCRdb stores in-frame clones only, minus some. Of 30,000 to 40,000 clones in the sample, approximately 91% were seen once. J is TRBJ2-5 and V is TRBV7-3, with TRBD1 identical over 7 bases. Sequenced material: peripheral blood. This TCR was sampled from a man in his 70s with active COVID-19. CDR3 in DNA: TGTGCCAGCAGCCCACAGGGGACGTGGGAGACCCAGTACTTC. Residues: CASSPQGTWETQYF.